This T cell receptor beta chain emerged from a study of response to subunit inactivated influenza vaccine. General study findings and limits: A suggestion made by the authors is that each seasonal influenza vaccination recruits few new T cells.

This clonotype was counted a few times. What it recognizes is unknown. TCRdb called the RT-PCR reads again in MiXCR, with one record for every CDR3 protein. The table shows around 850,000 distinct CDR3 sequences, with roughly 20% occurring only once. Sequences were derived from PBMCs from blood, sampled approximately 5 days after vaccination. This TCR was sampled from a man aged 45-60 years who received an inactivated influenza vaccine.

The CDR3 spells CASSVGQREGTDTQYF. In DNA form, the CDR3 reads TGTGCCAGCAGCGTAGGGCAGCGGGAGGGCACAGATACGCAGTATTTT. V usage is TRBV9 and J usage is TRBJ2-3; 9 positions match TRBD2. The CDR3 has 16 residues. CDR1 is SGDLS, CDR2 YYNGEE, per germline. With V trimmed by 0 bases and J by 1 base, 3 bases remained unmatched.